The 7 T cell receptor beta chains below were found in one sample sequenced in a study of T cells in Graves' hyperthyroidism and ophthalmopathy (dated by TCRdb to about 2019). The library was generated by multiplex PCR. TCRdb shows the sequencer as Illumina HiSeq 2000. Amplification of TCR beta CDR3 regions was carried out from RNA transcripts. For the first round of RT-PCR on the TCR CDR3, the HTBI primer set was used together with the Qiagen OneStep RT-PCR kit. Using fastp trimming at Q25 and MiXCR clonotype assembly, TCRdb reanalyzed the public sequencing data and kept in-frame beta chains. CDR3 protein duplicates are merged, each entry listing the most common genes and DNA. Recorded for this sample are around 240,000 distinct CDR3 sequences; 15% to 20% of them occurred a single time. The ten largest account for around 30% of the sample. The source material was blood. The source is a young woman with Graves' ophthalmopathy.

This clonotype appeared many times. V is TRBV4-1 and J is TRBJ1-5, with D perhaps matching TRBD1 (5 bases). The V end was cut by 0 bases, the J end by 6 bases, with 9 bases between. Germline V gene sequence: CDR1 MGHRA, CDR2 YSYEKL. CDR3 length: 14 residues. The CDR3 protein is CASSQDWGSQPQHF. The CDR3 nucleotides read TGCGCCAGCAGCCAAGATTGGGGCAGTCAGCCCCAGCATTTT.

The J gene is TRBJ2-1, the V gene TRBV28; 9 nucleotides line up with TRBD2. The germline V gene has CDR1 MDHEN and CDR2 SYDVKM. Trimming at V came to 4 bases and at J to 4 bases, leaving 5 bases not matched to a gene. The CDR3 is 15 residues long. The CDR3, as DNA: TGTGCCAGCAGTTCTCTAGCGGGGCATTACAATGAGCAGTTCTTC. This sequence encodes CASSSLAGHYNEQFF.

This clonotype has more than one count but fewer than ten. V usage is TRBV19 and J usage is TRBJ2-1; D is unresolved. This CDR3 is built from 13 residues. V shed 4 bases and J shed 7 bases, with 11 bases lying between them. The germline gives CDR1 LNHDA, CDR2 SQIVND (reference sequence). For the CDR3, the DNA is TGTGCCAGTAGTACCGCTTCCAATAATGAGCAGTTCTTC. Amino acid sequence: CASSTASNNEQFF.

This clonotype appeared many times. CDR3 residues: CASSRRGTSKFHTEAFF. As DNA, the CDR3 is TGTGCCAGCAGCCGGCGAGGGACGTCAAAATTTCACACTGAAGCTTTCTTT. The rearrangement links TRBV5-6 to TRBJ1-1; possibly TRBD1 for D (5 bases). Trimming cost V 4 bases and J 3 bases, with 22 bases left between them. The CDR3 has 17 residues. CDR1 is SGHDT, CDR2 YYEEEE, per germline. The full variable domain, its missing parts supplied by reference TRBV5-6 and TRBJ1-1, is DAGVTQSPTHLIKTRGQQVTLRCSPKSGHDTVSWYQQALGQGPQFIFQYYEEEERQRGNFPDRFSGHQFPNYSSELNVNALLLGDSALYLCASSRRGTSKFHTEAFFGQGTRLTVV.

This clonotype was picked up many times. The chain joins TRBV28 to TRBJ1-4; 7 nucleotides line up with TRBD1. CDR1 and CDR2 from the germline V gene are MDHEN and SYDVKM. This CDR3 has 15 amino acids. Trimming at V came to 5 bases and at J to 4 bases, leaving 7 bases not matched to a gene. The CDR3 loop is CASSAGTALNEKLFF. DNA of the CDR3: TGTGCCAGCAGTGCCGGGACAGCCCTTAATGAAAAACTGTTTTTT. The whole variable domain, remainder taken from reference TRBV28 and TRBJ1-4, is DVKVTQSSRYLVKRTGEKVFLECVQDMDHENMFWYRQDPGLGLRLIYFSYDVKMKEKGDIPEGYSVSREKKERFSLILESASTNQTSMYLCASSAGTALNEKLFFGSGTQLSVL.

This clonotype was observed a handful of times. This rearrangement joins TRBV5-1 to TRBJ2-5; 10 bases match TRBD2. The CDR3 is 14 residues long. The V gene end was trimmed by 0 bases and the J gene end by 5 bases; junction bases not matched to a gene: 1. From germline, CDR1 is SGHRS and CDR2 YFSETQ. The DNA of the CDR3 is TGCGCCAGCAGCTTGGCTAGCGGGAGTGAGACCCAGTACTTC. It translates to CASSLASGSETQYF.

The table lists this clonotype with many counts. This chain joins TRBV28 and TRBJ2-7; weak D call: TRBD1 (5 bases). This CDR3 region has 16 residues. Germline CDR1 MDHEN, CDR2 SYDVKM. Trimming stripped 5 bases from V and 2 bases from J, with 19 bases between. CDR3 nucleotide sequence: TGTGCCAGCAGTGGGTACAGCCATATGGGGCCCTACGAGCAGTACTTC. It yields the protein CASSGYSHMGPYEQYF.